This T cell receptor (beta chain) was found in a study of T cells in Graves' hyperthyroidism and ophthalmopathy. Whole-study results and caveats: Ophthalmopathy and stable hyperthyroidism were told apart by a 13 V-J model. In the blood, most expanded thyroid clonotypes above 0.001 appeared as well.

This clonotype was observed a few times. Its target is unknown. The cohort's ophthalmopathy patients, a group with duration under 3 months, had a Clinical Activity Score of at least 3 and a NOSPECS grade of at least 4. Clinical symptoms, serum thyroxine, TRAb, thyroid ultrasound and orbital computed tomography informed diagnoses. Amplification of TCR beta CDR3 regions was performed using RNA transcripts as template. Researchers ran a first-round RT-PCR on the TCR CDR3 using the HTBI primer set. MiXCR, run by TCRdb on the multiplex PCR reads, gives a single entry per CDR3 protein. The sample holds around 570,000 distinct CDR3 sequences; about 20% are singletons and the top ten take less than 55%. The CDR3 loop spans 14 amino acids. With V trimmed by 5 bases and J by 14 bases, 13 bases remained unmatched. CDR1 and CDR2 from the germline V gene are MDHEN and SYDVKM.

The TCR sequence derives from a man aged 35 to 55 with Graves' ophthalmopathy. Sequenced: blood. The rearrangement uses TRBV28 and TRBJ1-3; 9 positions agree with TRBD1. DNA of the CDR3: TGTGCCAGCAGTCCGCGCCGCTGGGGACAGGGTTTATATTTT. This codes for CASSPRRWGQGLYF.